A selection of T cell receptor beta chains follows, all from one sample in a study of blood T cell repertoires in COVID-19. Some clones are missing from TCRdb's copy, which holds only in-frame ones; the method was immunoSEQ multiplex PCR. The sample contains roughly 92,000 clones, 85% to 90% of which appear only once. The sequenced sample consisted of peripheral blood. The receptors originated from an elderly woman with active or convalescent COVID-19. Each CDR3 is given with its conserved first and last residue.

j_gene,v_gene,CDR3aa
TRBJ1-2,TRBV6-5,CASSNPPDRDGGYTF
TRBJ1-5,TRBV12-3/TRBV12-4,CASSFLGNQPQHF
TRBJ2-2,TRBV18,CASSPGLAGPTGELFF
TRBJ1-5,TRBV7-2,CASSLERGLGNQPQHF
TRBJ1-2,TRBV7-2,CASSPMTGRTNYGYTF
TRBJ1-2,TRBV9,CASSVEGDYGYTF
TRBJ1-2,TRBV4-3,CASSQSFTTGGIGYTF
TRBJ1-2,TRBV6-5,CASSYDREGYTF
TRBJ1-3,TRBV11-2,CASSLEQNFLGNTIYF
TRBJ2-7,TRBV6-1,CASRSADRGWYEQYF
TRBJ2-1,TRBV27,CAAAGGGAYNEQFF
TRBJ2-5,TRBV7-2,CASSEGTGKETQYF
TRBJ2-7,TRBV2,CASRRGLIYEQYF
TRBJ1-5,TRBV15,CATSRDGTGNNQPQHF
TRBJ1-1,TRBV5-1,CASSPSPGTGVGAFF
TRBJ1-2,TRBV13,CASSLQGRGYGYTF
TRBJ1-2,TRBV29-1,CSALGGFIGLRDGYTF
TRBJ2-7,TRBV10-3,CAISDPWTKSYEQYF
TRBJ1-2,TRBV27,CASSTTRQTSNYGYTF
TRBJ2-1,TRBV3-1/TRBV3-2,CASSQKRTSGRGNEQFF
TRBJ2-7,TRBV11-2,CASSIRGTSRDYEQYF
TRBJ2-7,TRBV2,CASSVRQTSDEQYF
TRBJ2-7,TRBV28,CASRSVWEQYF
TRBJ2-7,TRBV5-6,CASSELAGAGEQYF
TRBJ1-6,TRBV6-5,CASGHGYDSPLHF
TRBJ2-7,TRBV10-3,CAISESGTGEQYF
TRBJ1-4,TRBV28,CASRNRDSREKLFF
TRBJ2-5,TRBV7-2,CASRKNQGKQETQYF
TRBJ2-7,TRBV27,CASSLRGGIVYEQYF
TRBJ2-7,TRBV15,CATTAGVGYEQYF
TRBJ2-1,TRBV14,CASTHGVYNEQFF
TRBJ2-7,TRBV27,CASSSVVAGGQHRGEQYF
TRBJ2-1,TRBV27,CASSRRRAGFNEQFF
TRBJ2-1,TRBV6-5,CASIKGEGEQFF
TRBJ2-5,TRBV3-1/TRBV3-2,CASSQSWPGGGVETQYF
TRBJ2-7,TRBV5-1,CASSLGDLATYEQYF
TRBJ2-7,TRBV3-1/TRBV3-2,CASSQGDKVNEQYF
TRBJ2-1,TRBV4-1,CASSQEGSGGSSYNEQFF
TRBJ1-2,TRBV28,CASTGTGPYYGYTF
TRBJ2-3,TRBV4-3,CASSQQPAGGRDTQYF
TRBJ1-1,TRBV28,CASSLIGEGLNTEAFF
TRBJ2-7,TRBV18,CASSPTIPSSGYEQYF
TRBJ2-1,TRBV6-5,CASLGLADHNEQFF
TRBJ2-2,TRBV5-1,CASRRSNTGELFF
TRBJ2-1,TRBV18,CASSGQGAVSYNEQFF
TRBJ2-2,TRBV7-2,CASSPRQGTGELFF
TRBJ1-2,TRBV7-9,CASSPRVGVAGDDGYTF
TRBJ2-5,TRBV2,CASSEVGGAAQETQYF
TRBJ1-4,TRBV6-2/TRBV6-3,CASSSPATNEKLFF
TRBJ1-1,TRBV27,CASSTNRQGRTEAFF
TRBJ1-1,TRBV18,CASSPTQANTEAFF
TRBJ1-1,TRBV7-3,CASSLTALGGPYASRTGGTEAFF
TRBJ2-3,TRBV25-1,CASSEAGVTDTQYF
TRBJ2-5,TRBV5-4,CASSSGTSGRETQYF
TRBJ2-5,TRBV11-2,CASSFRGIRETQYF
TRBJ2-1,TRBV2,CASSKDRSSYNEQFF
TRBJ2-2,TRBV5-4,CASSLDPGLAVTGELFF
TRBJ2-7,TRBV11-2,CASNPGTSSFEQYF
TRBJ2-7,TRBV19,CASSSTGKSYEQYF